Listed below are T cell receptor beta chains from one sample, sequenced in a study of blood T cells in healthy people across ages. TCRdb recomputed calls from the 5' RACE reads with MiXCR, one row per CDR3 protein. The table lists some 1,800,000 distinct CDR3 sequences, 35% to 50% of them singletons. The sequenced sample consisted of blood. The receptor set was obtained from a human donor in good health. Both conserved end residues are part of each CDR3. A D gene is named only where the DNA matches it firmly. Rows may omit the clone size; those that give it use once, few, many or a size class.

TRBJ1-5	.	TRBV12-3/TRBV12-4	.	CASSTPDLYNQPQHF	TGTGCCAGCAGTACCCCGGACCTGTACAATCAGCCCCAGCATTTT
TRBJ2-4	.	TRBV11-1	.	CASSLERLTAQPPLAKNIQYF	TGTGCCAGCAGCTTAGAAAGGCTGACAGCCCAACCTCCTTTAGCCAAAAACATTCAGTACTTC
TRBJ2-3	.	TRBV28	.	CASRWGDADTQYF	TGTGCCAGCAGGTGGGGTGATGCAGATACGCAGTATTTT
TRBJ1-5	.	TRBV20-1	.	CSTSHGPYSNQPQHF	TGCAGTACTTCACACGGACCTTATAGCAATCAGCCCCAGCATTTT
TRBJ1-2	few	TRBV5-1	TRBD1	CASSPGTGGVGYTF	TGCGCCAGCAGCCCCGGGACAGGGGGCGTCGGCTACACCTTC
TRBJ1-1	.	TRBV10-3	.	CAIISGGGGRAEAFF	TGTGCCATCATTTCCGGCGGGGGAGGGAGGGCTGAAGCTTTCTTT
TRBJ1-1	.	TRBV18	TRBD1	CASSPYSGQGGMNTEAFF	TGTGCCAGCTCACCCTATTCCGGACAGGGCGGCATGAACACTGAAGCTTTCTTT
TRBJ2-7	.	TRBV7-2	.	CASSKPGPNYEQYF	TGTGCCAGCAGCAAACCGGGACCGAACTACGAGCAGTACTTC
TRBJ2-7	.	TRBV4-3	TRBD1	CASSQVVASRGNTEQYF	TGCGCCAGCAGCCAAGTTGTGGCTTCCAGGGGGAATACCGAGCAGTACTTC
TRBJ2-5	few	TRBV9	TRBD2	CASSPAGERRETQYF	TGTGCCAGCAGTCCCGCGGGGGAACGGAGAGAGACCCAGTACTTC
TRBJ2-1	.	TRBV20-1	.	CSARDPGTEEQFF	TGCAGTGCTAGAGATCCCGGGACCGAAGAGCAGTTCTTC
TRBJ2-5	.	TRBV28	.	CASSLDQPRAQETQYF	TGTGCCAGCAGTTTAGATCAACCCAGGGCCCAAGAGACCCAGTACTTC
TRBJ2-4	.	TRBV28	.	CASIAGGGYSGEQYF	TGTGCCAGCATAGCAGGCGGGGGCTACTCAGGGGAGCAGTACTTC
TRBJ2-5	.	TRBV7-3	.	CASSLIGLGTQYF	TGTGCCAGCAGCTTAATTGGCTTGGGGACCCAGTACTTC
TRBJ2-7	few	TRBV20-1	TRBD1	CSARPRTGGLSYEQYF	TGCAGTGCTAGACCCAGGACAGGGGGCCTCTCCTACGAGCAGTACTTC
TRBJ2-7	.	TRBV29-1	.	CSVEDRLSYEQYF	TGCAGCGTTGAGGACCGCCTCTCCTACGAGCAGTACTTC
TRBJ2-3	.	TRBV7-3	TRBD2	CASSFLAGVADTQYF	TGTGCCAGCAGCTTTCTAGCGGGGGTGGCAGATACGCAGTATTTT
TRBJ1-1	few	TRBV5-1	TRBD1	CASSPRGQAVMNTEAFF	TGCGCCAGCAGCCCCCGGGGACAGGCAGTAATGAACACTGAAGCTTTCTTT